This entry features one T cell receptor beta chain sequence. It lacks a known antigen. Base qualities are not at hand, and no much larger clone is one base apart. These data belong to a study of OX40 agonist ivuxolimab in advanced cancers. The study in broad terms: The costimulatory receptor OX40 (CD134) was targeted by ivuxolimab, a fully human IgG2 agonistic monoclonal antibody. Intravenous ivuxolimab was administered to patients every 2 weeks at six dose levels: 0.01, 0.1, 0.3, 1.5, 3 and 10 mg/kg. Of the 50 to 55 patients in dose escalation, about 20 had hepatocellular carcinoma, about 15 had melanoma, 9 had renal cell carcinoma and 9 had head and neck cancer. In the dose-escalation cohort, 82.7% of patients were male, and the mean age was approximately 60 years, with a range of about 20 to 90. Patients were allowed to have had prior anti-PD-1, anti-PD-L1 or anti-CTLA-4 therapy, and around 41% of the dose-escalation patients had previously received checkpoint inhibitors. Partial responses were achieved by three dose-escalation patients, of whom one had hepatocellular carcinoma and two had cutaneous melanoma. The purpose of peripheral TCRbeta sequencing was to test whether ivuxolimab changed TCR sequence diversity and led to clonal T-cell expansion. The paper reports the monotherapy dose-escalation portion (N of about 52 patients) of the phase I ivuxolimab trial. General findings and caveats noted by the study authors: Clonal expansion of both CD4+ and CD8+ blood T cells was observed from baseline to week 6 at doses 0.1 to 3.0 mg/kg. In the 0.1-3.0 mg/kg groups, partial responders were among the patients with the lowest normalized peripheral clonal expansion, particularly in CD8+ T cells. The antigen specificity of the clonally expanded peripheral T cells was not determined. Low levels of normalized T-cell clonal expansion were also seen in some nonresponding patients. On average, CD8+ T cells showed more expanded clones than CD4+ T cells after ivuxolimab.

V is cut by 4 bases and J by 4 bases, and the space between the germline ends is 8 bases. The germline V gene yields SQVTM for CDR1 and ANQGSEA for CDR2. Its CDR3 holds 11 amino acids, cysteine through phenylalanine. The entry retains the CDR3 DNA only, 33 bases that are in frame from base 1. The trial excluded patients who had a history of autoimmune disease or who were on systemic immunosuppression. In every dose cohort, peripheral blood was drawn for TCR sequencing at baseline, cycle 4 day 1, and cycle 7 day 1. Samples came from an open-label, multicenter, first-in-human phase I dose-escalation trial of ivuxolimab. Adults with locally advanced or metastatic melanoma, renal cell carcinoma, hepatocellular carcinoma or head and neck squamous cell carcinoma were enrolled in the trial. Before TCR sequencing, CD4+ T cells and CD8+ T cells were sorted from peripheral blood as separate populations. For sequencing of the TCRbeta CDR3 region, genomic DNA was extracted from the sorted cells. The immunoSEQ Assay was used to sequence the TCRbeta CDR3 regions. The immuneACCESS repertoire file appears here via TCRdb, limited to in-frame rearrangements. These files lack a portion of the clones; in checked studies, under half of the deficit traces to unresolved V genes, and the cause of the others is not known. The sample contains more than 60,000 clones, around 86% of them found a single time. 0.95% to 1.5% of the sample belongs to the ten largest clones.

The source material was CD4+ or CD8+ T cells sorted from blood, sampled in a trial of the OX40 agonist ivuxolimab. The clonotype was recovered from an adult with an advanced solid tumor such as melanoma, head and neck, liver or kidney cancer. The rearrangement joined TRBV29-1 to TRBJ2-7; the D gene identity is not certain. In nucleotide form, the sequence is TGCAGCGTTGTGGCAAATTACGAGCAGTACTTC. The translation is CSVVANYEQYF.